The 24 T cell receptor beta chains in this list originate from one sample, sequenced in a study of blood T cell repertoires in COVID-19. Repertoires were generated with immunoSEQ multiplex PCR, while TCRdb's copy carries only in-frame clones and drops some. In the table there are about 230,000 clones, approximately 84% of which are singletons. Sequencing input: peripheral blood. These receptors were obtained from a man in his forties or fifties with acute or convalescent COVID-19.

The table lists this clone with a count of one. V gene TRBV7-3 combines with J gene TRBJ1-2; D unresolved. The CDR3 loop spans 14 amino acids. CDR1 SGHTA and CDR2 FQGTGA come from the germline V gene. Trimming removed 5 bases at V and 6 bases at J, with 16 bases between. In DNA form, the CDR3 reads TGTGCCAGCAGCCCCGAAGGCACAGACCATGGCTACACCTTC. Residues: CASSPEGTDHGYTF.

V gene TRBV27 combines with J gene TRBJ2-3; TRBD2 matches at 10 bases. Trimming cost V 5 bases and J 2 bases; bases outside gene matches: 10. CDR3 length: 17 amino acids. CDR1 MNHEY and CDR2 SMNVEV come from the germline V gene (reference sequence). CDR3 region: CASSPLILAGHTDTQYF. CDR3 sequence (DNA): TGTGCCAGCAGTCCACTGATACTAGCGGGGCACACAGATACGCAGTATTTT.

The chain employs TRBV2 and TRBJ1-4, with 7 positions matching TRBD1. After removal of 6 bases from V and 7 bases from J, the junction contained 8 bases not matched to a gene. The CDR3 is made up of 14 amino acids. In germline, CDR1 is SNHLY, CDR2 FYNNEI. The CDR3 loop reads CASSRTGTPEKLFF. CDR3 sequence (DNA): TGTGCCAGCAGCCGGACAGGAACTCCTGAAAAACTGTTTTTT.

This chain links TRBV9 with TRBJ1-5; D gene unclear. CDR1 and CDR2 (germline): SGDLS, YYNGEE. The CDR3 runs 14 residues. V shed 7 bases and J shed 6 bases, with 17 bases lying between them. Written as DNA, the CDR3 is TGTGCCAGCGCTAAGGCCGAGTCGGGTCAGCCCCAGCATTTT. Its protein product is CASAKAESGQPQHF. The full variable domain, its missing parts supplied by reference TRBV9 and TRBJ1-5, is DSGVTQTPKHLITATGQRVTLRCSPRSGDLSVYWYQQSLDQGLQFLIQYYNGEERAKGNILERFSAQQFPDLHSELNLSSLELGDSALYFCASAKAESGQPQHFGDGTRLSIL.

This clone has more than one count but fewer than ten. The rearrangement uses TRBV6-5 and TRBJ2-7; 11 positions agree with TRBD1. CDR3 length: 13 residues. Trimming took 6 bases from V and 3 from J; bases not matched to a gene: 1. The germline V gene encodes CDR1 MNHEY and CDR2 SVGAGI. CDR3 amino acids: CASRGTGGYEQYF. The CDR3 bases are TGTGCCAGCAGGGGGACAGGGGGCTACGAGCAGTACTTC.

This clone appeared a single time. The chain couples TRBV7-9 to TRBJ2-5; a possible D gene is TRBD1 (6 bases). Germline V lookup: CDR1 SEHNR, CDR2 FQNEAQ (reference sequence). There are 14 residues in the CDR3. V lost 5 bases and J lost 5, with 15 bases in between. As DNA, the CDR3 is TGTGCCAGCAGCGCCCCAGGGGTACGGGAGACCCAGTACTTC. As protein: CASSAPGVRETQYF. The full variable domain, with the rest looked up from reference TRBV7-9 and TRBJ2-5, is DTGVSQNPRHKITKRGQNVTFRCDPISEHNRLYWYRQTLGQGPEFLTYFQNEAQLEKSRLLSDRFSAERPKGSFSTLEIQRTEQGDSAMYLCASSAPGVRETQYFGPGTRLLVL.

The chain couples TRBV19 to TRBJ1-1; D is unresolved. The V end was cut by 2 bases, the J end by 7 bases, with 5 bases between. The V gene's germline CDR1 is LNHDA and CDR2 SQIVND (reference sequence). The CDR3 is 11 amino acids. CDR3: CASSIYGEAFF. Here the CDR3 DNA reads TGTGCCAGTAGTATATACGGTGAAGCTTTCTTT.

There are a few counts of this clone. The rearrangement joins TRBV18 to TRBJ1-1; 9 positions agree with TRBD1. The CDR3 covers 13 residues. V shed 3 bases and J 7 bases; nucleotides not matched to a gene: 3. The germline V gene encodes CDR1 KGHSH and CDR2 LQKENI. Here the CDR3 reads CASSPGTGYEAFF. CDR3 DNA: TGTGCCAGCTCACCGGGGACAGGGTATGAAGCTTTCTTT.

This clone was counted once. The J gene is TRBJ1-2, the V gene TRBV29-1; the match to TRBD1 covers 9 bases. V trimming: 2 bases; J trimming: 6 bases; junction bases outside the gene matches: 7. CDR1 is SQVTM, CDR2 ANQGSEA, per germline. The CDR3 is 14 residues long. CDR3 loop: CSVEQGDREHGYTF. The CDR3 bases are TGCAGCGTTGAACAAGGGGACAGGGAACATGGCTACACCTTC.

The chain has TRBV12-2 and TRBJ2-7; TRBD2, the table's D call, was not compared with the DNA. TRBV12-2 is described as a pseudogene. CDR3 length: 17 residues. CDR3 nucleotide sequence: TGTGCAAGTCGCTCTACGGGAGTTATCATAATTTCCTACGAGCAGTACTTC. Encoded protein: CASRSTGVIIISYEQYF.

The chain couples TRBV7-9 to TRBJ1-3; D is perhaps TRBD1 (6 bases). The V end was cut by 5 bases, the J end by 0 bases, with 11 bases between. This CDR3 has 15 residues. Looked up from germline, CDR1 is SEHNR and CDR2 is FQNEAQ (reference sequence). CDR3 sequence (DNA): TGTGCCAGCAGCCCGCAGGGGTTCTCTGGAAACACCATATATTTT. The encoded protein is CASSPQGFSGNTIYF. Full variable domain (missing parts from reference TRBV7-9 and TRBJ1-3): DTGVSQNPRHKITKRGQNVTFRCDPISEHNRLYWYRQTLGQGPEFLTYFQNEAQLEKSRLLSDRFSAERPKGSFSTLEIQRTEQGDSAMYLCASSPQGFSGNTIYFGEGSWLTVV.

The chain is built from TRBV28 and TRBJ1-6; 9 bases are shared with TRBD1. J was trimmed by 10 bases and V by 5 bases; bases with no gene match: 6. The CDR3 runs 14 residues. Germline V lookup: CDR1 MDHEN, CDR2 SYDVKM. CDR3 protein: CASSPDRGSSPLHF. DNA for the CDR3: TGTGCCAGCAGTCCGGACAGGGGCTCCTCACCCCTCCACTTT.

This chain uses TRBV3-1 (or the pseudogene TRBV3-2) with TRBJ1-5; 11 bases fit TRBD1. The CDR3 is 16 amino acids. Trimming removed 1 base from V and 4 bases from J; junction bases left unmatched: 3. CDR1 and CDR2 from the germline V gene are LGHDT and YNNKEL (reference sequence). CDR3 loop: CASSQAGTGGNQPQHF. The CDR3, as DNA: TGTGCCAGCAGCCAAGCTGGGACAGGGGGGAATCAGCCCCAGCATTTT.

J is TRBJ1-4 and V is TRBV5-5, with 9 bases lining up with TRBD1. The J segment lost 5 bases and the V segment lost 0 bases, leaving 5 bases of the junction unmatched. The CDR3 consists of 16 residues. CDR1 is SGHKS and CDR2 is YYEKEE in the germline V gene (reference sequence). The CDR3, as DNA: TGTGCCAGCAGCTTGGGGGACAGGGTATGGAATGAAAAACTGTTTTTT. This codes for CASSLGDRVWNEKLFF.

The CDR3 reads CASSAGLGSGNTIYF. Written as DNA, the CDR3 is TGTGCCAGCAGCGCGGGACTGGGCTCTGGAAACACCATATATTTT. The chain has TRBV9 and TRBJ1-3; maybe TRBD1 (5 bases). The CDR3 extends over 15 amino acids. In germline, CDR1 is SGDLS, CDR2 YYNGEE. Trimming shortened V by 3 bases and J by 0 bases, and 10 bases separated the two germline ends.

On this clone: The junction departs from germline at one end; a sequencing error may be responsible. The chain carries TRBV7-7 and TRBJ2-1; 10 bases line up with TRBD2. The V gene's germline CDR1 is SSHAT and CDR2 FNYEAQ (reference sequence). The CDR3 loop spans 15 amino acids. The DNA of the CDR3 is TGTGCTAGCAGCTCCCTAGCGGGGGCCGGAAATGAGCAGTTCTTC. Translation gives CASSSLAGAGNEQFF.

The chain combines TRBV28 with TRBJ1-1, with TRBD1 matching over 8 bases. Germline CDR1 reads MDHEN; CDR2 reads SYDVKM. This CDR3 is 14 amino acids long. The V and J ends lost 6 bases and 0 bases, in that order; junction bases with no gene match: 3. The CDR3 DNA reads as TGTGCCAGCAGCCCGGGACAGGTGAACACTGAAGCTTTCTTT. It translates to CASSPGQVNTEAFF.

The genes are TRBV27 and TRBJ2-7, with D maybe TRBD1 (5 bases). Germline V gene sequence: CDR1 MNHEY, CDR2 SMNVEV (reference sequence). Trimming took 9 bases from V and 0 from J, leaving 15 bases between them. There are 14 residues in the CDR3. The CDR3 coding sequence is TGTGCCAGTGGAATGGGGCCGAGCTCCTACGAGCAGTACTTC. It is translated as CASGMGPSSYEQYF.

The chain employs TRBV7-8 and TRBJ1-2; 7 bases map to TRBD1. CDR3 length: 15 residues. Germline values: CDR1 SGHVS, CDR2 FQNEAQ. V shed 0 bases and J 8 bases; nucleotides not matched to a gene: 9. CDR3: CASSLAGQPPWGYTF. For the CDR3, the DNA is TGTGCCAGCAGCTTAGCGGGACAGCCCCCTTGGGGCTACACCTTC.

In regard to this clone: The same CDR3 is also encoded by other DNA sequences in this sample. The chain links TRBV6-5 to TRBJ1-1; a possible D gene is TRBD1 (6 bases). Germline CDR1 is MNHEY and CDR2 is SVGAGI. Trimming took off 6 bases at V and 2 bases at J, with 10 bases between the two ends. The CDR3 extends over 13 amino acids. CDR3 region: CASSRGRNTEAFF. In DNA form, the CDR3 reads TGTGCCAGCAGCAGGGGCCGCAACACTGAAGCTTTCTTT.

The V gene is TRBV28, the J gene TRBJ1-2, with a possible D match to TRBD1 (6 bases). In germline, CDR1 is MDHEN, CDR2 SYDVKM. CDR3 length equals 12 residues. Trimming took off 4 bases at V and 8 bases at J, with 11 bases between the two ends. The CDR3 spells CASSWGGQGYTF. Here the CDR3 DNA reads TGTGCCAGCAGTTGGGGGGGGCAAGGCTACACCTTC.

This clone came up a few times. The CDR3 DNA reads as TGCGCCAGCAGCTTCGCTCAGGGGCTTGAAGCTTTCTTT. Residues: CASSFAQGLEAFF. The chain carries TRBV5-1 and TRBJ1-1; possible D gene TRBD1, 6 bases. This CDR3 contains 13 residues. Looked up from germline, CDR1 is SGHRS and CDR2 is YFSETQ. V lost 2 bases and J lost 7, with 12 bases in between.

This sequence joins TRBV18 and TRBJ2-2; 9 nucleotides match TRBD1. Germline V CDR1 and CDR2: KGHSH, LQKENI. The CDR3 is 16 amino acids. V trimming: 5 bases; J trimming: 13 bases; junction bases outside the gene matches: 17. The CDR3 spells CASSLQSGTGNRLLFF. For the CDR3, the DNA is TGTGCCAGCTCATTACAGTCCGGGACAGGGAACCGCCTGCTGTTTTTT.

The genes are TRBV2 and TRBJ1-1; 7 bases agree with TRBD1. This CDR3 has 14 amino acids. CDR1 is SNHLY, CDR2 FYNNEI, per germline. V gave up 3 bases and J gave up 7 bases; unmatched junction bases: 8. The CDR3 nucleotides are TGTGCCAGCAGTGATGACAGGGAGGTTATTGAAGCTTTCTTT. Its translation is CASSDDREVIEAFF.